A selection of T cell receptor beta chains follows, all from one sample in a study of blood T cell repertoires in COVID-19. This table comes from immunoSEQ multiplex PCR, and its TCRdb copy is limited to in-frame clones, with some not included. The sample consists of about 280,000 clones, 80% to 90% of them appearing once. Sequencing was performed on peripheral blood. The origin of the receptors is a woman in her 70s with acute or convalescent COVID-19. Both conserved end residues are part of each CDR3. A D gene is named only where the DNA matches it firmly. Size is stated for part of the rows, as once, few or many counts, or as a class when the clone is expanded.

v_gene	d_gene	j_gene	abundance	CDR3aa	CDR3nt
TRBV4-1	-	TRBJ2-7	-	CASSQERGPYEQYF	TGCGCCAGCAGCCAAGAGCGGGGACCCTACGAGCAGTACTTC
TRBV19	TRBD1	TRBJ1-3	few	CASSIDGSPGQISGNTIYF	TGTGCCAGTAGTATAGATGGCTCGCCGGGACAGATTTCTGGAAACACCATATATTTT
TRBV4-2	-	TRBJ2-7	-	CASSRPRDTSYEQYF	TGTGCCAGCAGCCGACCCCGGGACACCTCCTACGAGCAGTACTTC
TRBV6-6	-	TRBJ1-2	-	CASSGGSLYGYTF	TGTGCCAGCAGCGGCGGCAGCCTCTATGGCTACACCTTC
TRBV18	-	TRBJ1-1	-	CASSMGGSNTEAFF	TGTGCCAGCTCAATGGGGGGATCGAACACTGAAGCTTTCTTT
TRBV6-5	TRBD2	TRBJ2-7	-	CASWSTSGSYEQYF	TGTGCCAGCTGGAGTACTAGCGGGTCCTACGAGCAGTACTTC
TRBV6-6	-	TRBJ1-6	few	CASREDLSPLHF	TGTGCCAGCCGAGAAGATTTATCACCCCTCCACTTT
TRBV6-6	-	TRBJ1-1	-	CASSFQWNTEAFF	TGTGCCAGCAGTTTCCAGTGGAACACTGAAGCTTTCTTT
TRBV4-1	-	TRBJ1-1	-	CASSQGNSPEAFF	TGCGCCAGCAGCCAAGGAAACAGTCCTGAAGCTTTCTTT
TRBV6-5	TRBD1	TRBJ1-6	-	CASSPGQGSSPLHF	TGTGCCAGCAGTCCGGGACAGGGGAGTTCACCCCTCCACTTT
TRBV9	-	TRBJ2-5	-	CASSVGGTQYF	TGTGCCAGCAGCGTAGGAGGGACCCAGTACTTC
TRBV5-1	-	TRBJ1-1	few	CASSLEGGLTEAFF	TGCGCCAGCAGCTTGGAGGGAGGTCTCACTGAAGCTTTCTTT
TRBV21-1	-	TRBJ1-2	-	CASSKEGKDGYTF	TGTGCCAGCAGCAAAGAGGGGAAAGATGGCTACACCTTC
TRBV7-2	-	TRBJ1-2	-	CASSPGGEFYGYTF	TGTGCCAGCAGTCCCGGAGGGGAATTCTATGGCTACACCTTC
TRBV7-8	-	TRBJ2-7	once	CASSLESRAGEQYF	TGTGCCAGCAGCTTAGAATCAAGGGCGGGCGAGCAGTACTTC
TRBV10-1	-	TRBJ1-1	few	CASSEGTSTEAFF	TGCGCCAGCAGTGAGGGGACATCCACTGAAGCTTTCTTT
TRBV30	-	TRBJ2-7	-	CAWSVGGQSYEQYF	TGTGCCTGGAGTGTGGGAGGCCAGTCCTACGAGCAGTACTTC
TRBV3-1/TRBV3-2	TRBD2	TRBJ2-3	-	CASSRSGGATDTQYF	TGTGCCAGCAGCCGTAGCGGGGGGGCAACAGATACGCAGTATTTT
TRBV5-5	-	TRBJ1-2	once	CASSLAIHSSNYGYTF	TGTGCCAGCAGCTTGGCCATTCACAGCTCTAACTATGGCTACACCTTC
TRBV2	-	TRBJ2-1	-	CASSDWRGYNEQFF	TGTGCCAGCAGTGATTGGCGGGGCTACAATGAGCAGTTCTTC
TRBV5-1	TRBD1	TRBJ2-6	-	CASSYGQASGANVLTF	TGCGCCAGCAGCTACGGACAGGCCTCTGGGGCCAACGTCCTGACTTTC
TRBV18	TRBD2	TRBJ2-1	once	CASSRRGASDEQFF	TGTGCCAGCTCACGGCGGGGGGCCTCCGATGAGCAGTTCTTC
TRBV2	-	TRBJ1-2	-	CASSVSGYTF	TGTGCCAGCAGTGTCTCGGGCTACACCTTC
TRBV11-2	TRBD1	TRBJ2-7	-	CASSSGQGAYEQYF	TGTGCCAGCAGCTCTGGACAGGGGGCCTACGAGCAGTACTTC
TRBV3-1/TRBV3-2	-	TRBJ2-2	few	CASSRQHTGELFF	TGTGCCAGCAGCCGACAGCACACCGGGGAGCTGTTTTTT
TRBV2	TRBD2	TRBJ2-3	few	CASSEGGGPTDTQYF	TGTGCCAGCAGTGAGGGCGGGGGGCCCACAGATACGCAGTATTTT
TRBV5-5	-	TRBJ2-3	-	CASSLVGAKDTQYF	TGTGCCAGCAGCTTGGTGGGGGCCAAAGATACGCAGTATTTT
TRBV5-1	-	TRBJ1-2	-	CASSPRGVRGGNGYTF	TGCGCCAGCAGCCCCCGGGGGGTACGGGGCGGGAATGGCTACACCTTC
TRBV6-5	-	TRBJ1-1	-	CASSYARNTEAFF	TGTGCCAGCAGTTACGCGAGGAACACTGAAGCTTTCTTT
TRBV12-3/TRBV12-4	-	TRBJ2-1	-	CASTLGRGQFF	TGTGCCAGCACCTTGGGTAGGGGGCAGTTCTTC
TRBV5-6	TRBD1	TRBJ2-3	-	CASSLVGDRRLATQYF	TGTGCCAGCAGCTTGGTCGGGGACAGGCGTTTAGCTACGCAGTATTTT
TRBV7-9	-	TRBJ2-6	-	CASSLDRQGTGANVLTF	TGTGCCAGCAGCTTAGACCGGCAGGGTACTGGGGCCAACGTCCTGACTTTC
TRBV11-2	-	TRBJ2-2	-	CASSPTNPAGELFF	TGTGCCAGCAGCCCTACCAATCCCGCCGGGGAGCTGTTTTTT
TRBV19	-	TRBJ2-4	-	CASSIEYGGWDIQYF	TGTGCCAGTAGTATAGAGTACGGGGGATGGGACATTCAGTACTTC
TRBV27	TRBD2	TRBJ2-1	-	CATSGGQYNEQFF	TGTGCCACCTCGGGGGGGCAGTACAATGAGCAGTTCTTC
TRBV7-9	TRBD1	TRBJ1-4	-	CASSLRGTGGIEKLFF	TGTGCCAGCAGCCTCCGGGGGACAGGAGGGATCGAAAAACTGTTTTTT
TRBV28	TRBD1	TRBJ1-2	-	CASITGGGKGYTF	TGTGCCAGCATAACAGGAGGGGGCAAAGGCTACACCTTC
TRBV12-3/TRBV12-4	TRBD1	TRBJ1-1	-	CASSLDRTAFF	TGTGCCAGCAGCTTGGACAGGACAGCTTTCTTT
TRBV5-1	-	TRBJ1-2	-	CASSGGNYGYTF	TGCGCCAGCAGCGGGGGGAACTATGGCTACACCTTC
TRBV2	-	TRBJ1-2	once	CASRQLGYGYTF	TGTGCCAGCCGACAGCTTGGCTATGGCTACACCTTC
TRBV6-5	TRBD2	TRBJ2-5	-	CASSPASGAETQYF	TGTGCCAGCAGTCCCGCTAGCGGGGCGGAGACCCAGTACTTC
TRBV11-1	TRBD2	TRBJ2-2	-	CASRELAGANTGELFF	TGTGCCAGCAGGGAACTAGCGGGGGCGAACACCGGGGAGCTGTTTTTT
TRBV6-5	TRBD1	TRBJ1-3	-	CATRQGSGNTIYF	TGTGCCACCAGACAGGGCTCTGGAAACACCATATATTTT
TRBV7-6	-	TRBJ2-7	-	CASSLSAGARSYEQYF	TGTGCCAGCAGCTTGTCGGCGGGGGCCCGATCCTACGAGCAGTACTTC
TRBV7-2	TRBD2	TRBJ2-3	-	CASSLRGLAGATGDTQYF	TGTGCCAGCAGCTTACGGGGACTAGCGGGGGCCACGGGAGATACGCAGTATTTT
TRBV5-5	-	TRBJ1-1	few	CASSFHSNTEAFF	TGTGCCAGCAGCTTCCATTCAAACACTGAAGCTTTCTTT
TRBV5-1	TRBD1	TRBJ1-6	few	CASSYSGTGLDSPLHF	TGCGCCAGCAGCTATTCCGGGACAGGGCTAGATTCACCCCTCCACTTT
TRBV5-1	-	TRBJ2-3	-	CASSLVGASWDTQYF	TGCGCCAGCAGCTTGGTTGGTGCTAGCTGGGATACGCAGTATTTT
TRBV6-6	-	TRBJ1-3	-	CASRPRSLADTIYF	TGTGCCAGCAGGCCCCGGAGCCTCGCGGACACCATATATTTT